The 16 T cell receptor beta chains listed next were all sequenced from one sample in a study of blood T cell repertoires in COVID-19. TCRdb keeps only in-frame clones here, not all; method: immunoSEQ multiplex PCR. Of 280,000 or so clones listed, approximately 86% are singletons. The sequencing input was peripheral blood. These receptors were obtained from a young man with active or convalescent COVID-19.

The rearrangement links TRBV2 to TRBJ2-7, with 9 positions matching TRBD2. The CDR3 loop spans 15 amino acids. Germline lookup yields CDR1 SNHLY and CDR2 FYNNEI. Germline trimming cut 4 bases from V and 3 bases from J; bases unmatched to any gene: 7. The chain's CDR3 is CASSGNSGGNYEQYF. Written as DNA, the CDR3 is TGTGCCAGCAGTGGAAATAGCGGGGGCAACTACGAGCAGTACTTC.

V usage is TRBV4-3 and J usage is TRBJ2-7, with a weak D call TRBD2 (6 bases). The V end lost 1 base, the J end lost 4 bases, and 14 bases lay between the germline ends. Germline V gives CDR1 LGHNA, CDR2 YSLEER. This CDR3 is 15 amino acids long. The chain's CDR3 is CASSQGRGGGYEQYF. As DNA, the CDR3 is TGCGCCAGCAGCCAAGGGAGGGGAGGCGGATACGAGCAGTACTTC.

V usage is TRBV6-5 and J usage is TRBJ1-1, with a tentative D call TRBD1 (6 bases). The CDR3 runs to 13 residues. Per the germline V gene, CDR1 is MNHEY and CDR2 is SVGAGI. CDR3: CAHRWGPYTEAFF. The CDR3 DNA is TGTGCTCATCGGTGGGGGCCTTACACTGAAGCTTTCTTT.

J is TRBJ1-2 and V is TRBV5-8; tentatively, D is TRBD1 (6 bases). The CDR3 covers 15 residues. Germline values: CDR1 SGHTS, CDR2 YDEGEE. The V end was cut by 0 bases, the J end by 5 bases, with 14 bases between. The CDR3 coding sequence is TGTGCCAGCAGCTTGGGAGGGACATTCTCTTATGGCTACACCTTC. Its translation: CASSLGGTFSYGYTF.

The CDR3 loop is CASSRLYPDRGRNYGYTF. CDR3 bases: TGTGCCAGCAGCCGACTATACCCCGACAGGGGGCGCAACTATGGCTACACCTTC. The chain joins TRBV7-9 to TRBJ1-2, with 10 bases lining up with TRBD1. V shed 5 bases, J shed 2 bases, and the junction held 14 bases outside the gene matches. The CDR3 length is 18 residues. The germline V gene encodes CDR1 SEHNR and CDR2 FQNEAQ (reference sequence).

This chain joins TRBV27 and TRBJ2-3; D gene unclear. V was shortened by 3 bases and J by 5 bases, with 12 bases between the two germline ends. CDR3 length equals 14 residues. Germline V gene data show CDR1 as MNHEY and CDR2 as SMNVEV (reference sequence). The DNA of the CDR3 is TGTGCCAGCAGTTTCAGTTCTCTTGTAGATACGCAGTATTTT. It translates to CASSFSSLVDTQYF.

V gene TRBV21-1 combines with J gene TRBJ2-1; the table's D call, TRBD2, has no DNA check behind it. TRBV21-1 corresponds to a pseudogene. The CDR3 covers 18 residues. The DNA for the CDR3 is TGTGCCAGCAGCAAAGAGGCTAGCGGGGGGCCCTCCTACAATGAGCAGTTCTTC. Encoded protein: CASSKEASGGPSYNEQFF.

The chain recombines TRBV21-1 with TRBJ2-4; the table's D call TRBD1 went unverified against the DNA. TRBV21-1 is a listed pseudogene. The CDR3 is 18 amino acids. The CDR3 DNA reads as TGTGCCAGCAGCAAAACCCACCGGGACAGGCCCGCCCGAAACATTCAGTACTTC. This translates into CASSKTHRDRPARNIQYF.

This chain uses TRBV15 with TRBJ1-2; D is ambiguous. The CDR3 has 14 residues. Germline loops: CDR1 LNHNV, CDR2 YYDKDF (reference sequence). V dropped 0 bases and J dropped 0 bases, with 5 bases sitting between them. CDR3 coding DNA: TGTGCCACCAGCAGAGATAATACTAACTATGGCTACACCTTC. This gives the protein CATSRDNTNYGYTF.

The rearrangement uses TRBV12-3 or TRBV12-4 and TRBJ1-2; the match to TRBD1 covers 8 bases. Trimming cost V 5 bases and J 4 bases; bases outside gene matches: 3. The CDR3 spans 13 residues. CDR3 in amino acids: CASSTGQAYGYTF. DNA of the CDR3: TGTGCCAGCAGTACGGGACAGGCCTATGGCTACACCTTC.

V usage is TRBV6-5 and J usage is TRBJ2-7; 10 positions match TRBD1. In germline, CDR1 is MNHEY, CDR2 SVGAGI. This CDR3 region has 14 residues. V was pared by 5 bases and J by 8 bases, with 9 bases of the junction left unmatched. In nucleotides, the CDR3 is TGTGCCAGCAGTAAGACAGGGGGCAATTTCAAGCAGTACTTC. Translation: CASSKTGGNFKQYF.

The rearrangement joins TRBV10-1 to TRBJ1-2, with TRBD1 as a possible D gene (5 bases). Germline V gives CDR1 WNHNN, CDR2 SYGVQD (reference sequence). V lost 1 base and J 7 bases, leaving 10 bases between the germline ends. The CDR3 consists of 13 residues. CDR3 in amino acids: CASSEFRQGGYTF. CDR3 bases: TGCGCCAGCAGTGAGTTCCGGCAGGGTGGCTACACCTTC.

CDR3 residues: CASRGRRTGELFF. As DNA, the CDR3 is TGTGCCAGCCGGGGTAGAAGAACCGGGGAGCTGTTTTTT. The rearrangement uses TRBV5-6 and TRBJ2-2, with D perhaps matching TRBD2 (5 bases). Germline V gene lookup returns CDR1 SGHDT and CDR2 YYEEEE. The V end was cut by 7 bases, the J end by 5 bases, with 12 bases between. This CDR3 has 13 residues.

The genes are TRBV4-3 and TRBJ1-1; a possible D gene is TRBD1 (5 bases). Trimming removed 3 bases at V and 10 bases at J, with 12 bases between. Germline V gene lookup returns CDR1 LGHNA and CDR2 YSLEER. The CDR3 sequence is 12 residues long. CDR3 coding DNA: TGCGCCAGCAGCCAGGGGCGGGGTAGAGCTTTCTTT. As protein: CASSQGRGRAFF.

The V call is TRBV18, the J call TRBJ2-3; 11 nucleotides line up with TRBD2. This CDR3 region has 16 residues. J gave up 1 base and V 5 bases, and 5 bases lay outside the gene matches. Germline V lookup: CDR1 KGHSH, CDR2 LQKENI. CDR3: CASSKATSGGTDTQYF. In nucleotides, the CDR3 is TGTGCCAGCTCAAAAGCGACTAGCGGGGGCACAGATACGCAGTATTTT.

V is TRBV5-4 and J is TRBJ2-1; a weak D match, TRBD2 (7 bases). Per germline, CDR1 SGHNT and CDR2 YYREEE (reference sequence). Trimming took off 0 bases at V and 5 bases at J, with 12 bases between the two ends. CDR3 length equals 15 residues. CDR3 region: CASSLAGGGHNEQFF. The CDR3 bases are TGTGCCAGCAGCTTGGCCGGCGGGGGCCACAATGAGCAGTTCTTC.